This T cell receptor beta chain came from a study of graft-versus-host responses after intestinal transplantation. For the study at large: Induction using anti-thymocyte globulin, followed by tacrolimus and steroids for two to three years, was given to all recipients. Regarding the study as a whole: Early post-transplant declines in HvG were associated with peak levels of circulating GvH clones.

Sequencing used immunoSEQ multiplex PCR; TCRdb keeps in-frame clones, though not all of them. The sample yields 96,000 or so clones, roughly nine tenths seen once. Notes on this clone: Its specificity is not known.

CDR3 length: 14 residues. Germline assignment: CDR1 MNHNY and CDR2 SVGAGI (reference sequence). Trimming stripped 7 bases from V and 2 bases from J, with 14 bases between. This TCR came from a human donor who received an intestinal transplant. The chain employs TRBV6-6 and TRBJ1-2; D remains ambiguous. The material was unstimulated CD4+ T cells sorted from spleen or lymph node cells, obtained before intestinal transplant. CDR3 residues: CASISPHRNYGYTF. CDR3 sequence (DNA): TGTGCCAGCATCTCCCCCCACAGAAACTATGGCTACACCTTC.